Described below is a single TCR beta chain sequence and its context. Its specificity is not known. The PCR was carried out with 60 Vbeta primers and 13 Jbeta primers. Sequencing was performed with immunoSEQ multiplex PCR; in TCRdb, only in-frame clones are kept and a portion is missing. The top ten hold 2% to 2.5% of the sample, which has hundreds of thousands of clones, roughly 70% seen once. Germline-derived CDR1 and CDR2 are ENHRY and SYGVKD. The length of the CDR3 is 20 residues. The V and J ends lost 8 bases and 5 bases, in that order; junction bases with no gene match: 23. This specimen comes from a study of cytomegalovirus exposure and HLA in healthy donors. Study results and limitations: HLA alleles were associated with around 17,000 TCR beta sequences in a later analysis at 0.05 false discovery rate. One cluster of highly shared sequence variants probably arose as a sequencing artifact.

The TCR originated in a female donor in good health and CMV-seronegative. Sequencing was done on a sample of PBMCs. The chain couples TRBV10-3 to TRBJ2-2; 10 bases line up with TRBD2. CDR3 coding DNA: TGTGCCATCTCGTCACTCGGGATGAAGCGGGAGGGCCAGTATACCGGGGAGCTGTTTTTT. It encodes CAISSLGMKREGQYTGELFF.